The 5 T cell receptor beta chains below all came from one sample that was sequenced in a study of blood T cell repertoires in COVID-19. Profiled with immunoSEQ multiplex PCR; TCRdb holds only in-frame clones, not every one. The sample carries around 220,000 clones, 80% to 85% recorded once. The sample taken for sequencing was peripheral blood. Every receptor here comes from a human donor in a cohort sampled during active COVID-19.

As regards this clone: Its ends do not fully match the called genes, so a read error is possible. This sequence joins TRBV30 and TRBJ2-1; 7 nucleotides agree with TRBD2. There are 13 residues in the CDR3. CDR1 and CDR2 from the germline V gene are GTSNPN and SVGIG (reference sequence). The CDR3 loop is CAWSVIQRGAGLF. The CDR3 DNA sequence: TGTGCCTGGAGTGTAATTCAGCGGGGAGCAGGGCTCTTC.

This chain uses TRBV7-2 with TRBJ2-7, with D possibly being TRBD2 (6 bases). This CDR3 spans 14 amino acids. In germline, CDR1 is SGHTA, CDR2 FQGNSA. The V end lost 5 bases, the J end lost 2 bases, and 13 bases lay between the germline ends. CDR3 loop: CASSTGLNPYEQYF. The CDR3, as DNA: TGTGCCAGCAGCACGGGACTGAACCCCTACGAGCAGTACTTC.

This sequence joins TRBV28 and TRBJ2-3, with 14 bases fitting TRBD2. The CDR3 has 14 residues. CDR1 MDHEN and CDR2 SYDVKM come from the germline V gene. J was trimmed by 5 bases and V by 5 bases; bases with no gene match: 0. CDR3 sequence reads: CASSGTSGRDTQYF. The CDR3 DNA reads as TGTGCCAGCAGTGGGACTAGCGGGAGAGATACGCAGTATTTT.

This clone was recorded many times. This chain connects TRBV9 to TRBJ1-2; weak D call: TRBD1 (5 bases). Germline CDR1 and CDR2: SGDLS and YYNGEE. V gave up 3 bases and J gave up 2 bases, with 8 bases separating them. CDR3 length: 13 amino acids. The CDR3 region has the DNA TGTGCCAGCAGCGCCGGACACAACTATGGCTACACCTTC. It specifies CASSAGHNYGYTF.

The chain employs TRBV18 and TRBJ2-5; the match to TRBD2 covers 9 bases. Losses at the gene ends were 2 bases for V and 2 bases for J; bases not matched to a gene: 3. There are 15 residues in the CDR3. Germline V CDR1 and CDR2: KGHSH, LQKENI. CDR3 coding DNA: TGTGCCAGCTCACCATGGACTAGCGCGCAAGAGACCCAGTACTTC. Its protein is CASSPWTSAQETQYF.